A single sample gave rise to the 22 T cell receptor beta chains below, sequenced in a study of blood T cells in healthy people across ages. It was with a sample-barcoded 5' primer and a J-beta primer mix that a second PCR of about 6 to 11 cycles was run. From the 5' RACE reads, TCRdb called clonotypes with MiXCR, one entry per CDR3 protein. The sample gives 1.5 million to 2 million distinct CDR3 sequences, about 39% of which show up once; 23% is in the top ten. Sequenced input: blood. The source is a human donor in good health.

This clonotype was seen once. The V gene is TRBV11-2, the J gene TRBJ2-1; possible D gene TRBD1, 5 bases. Germline CDR1 SGHAT, CDR2 FQNNGV. The V and J ends lost 6 bases and 7 bases respectively, with 13 bases between them. The CDR3 sequence is 13 residues long. The CDR3: CASRTVGRNEQFF. CDR3 sequence (DNA): TGTGCCAGCAGGACAGTGGGTCGGAATGAGCAGTTCTTC.

This clonotype occurred once. The rearrangement uses TRBV29-1 and TRBJ2-2; D unclear. Trimming removed 5 bases at V and 5 bases at J, with 6 bases between. This CDR3 spans 11 amino acids. The germline V gene has CDR1 SQVTM and CDR2 ANQGSEA. The CDR3 spells CSVFRTGELFF. CDR3 DNA sequence: TGCAGCGTTTTTAGGACCGGGGAGCTGTTTTTT.

The J gene is TRBJ2-1, the V gene TRBV9; D is tentatively TRBD1 or TRBD2 (5 bases each). V was pared by 0 bases and J by 7 bases, with 14 bases between. This CDR3 contains 15 residues. CDR1 is SGDLS and CDR2 is YYNGEE in the germline V gene. This chain's CDR3 is CASSVALGVGNEQFF. The CDR3 coding sequence is TGTGCCAGCAGCGTAGCCCTGGGGGTGGGTAATGAGCAGTTCTTC. Full variable domain (missing parts from reference TRBV9 and TRBJ2-1): DSGVTQTPKHLITATGQRVTLRCSPRSGDLSVYWYQQSLDQGLQFLIQYYNGEERAKGNILERFSAQQFPDLHSELNLSSLELGDSALYFCASSVALGVGNEQFFGPGTRLTVL.

The V call is TRBV11-3, the J call TRBJ1-2, with D unclear. From germline, CDR1 is SGHNT and CDR2 YENEEA. V was clipped by 2 bases and J by 3 bases, with 19 bases between them. This CDR3 spans 17 amino acids. The CDR3 loop is CASSLSTIVQPYYGYTF. The DNA of the CDR3 is TGTGCCAGCAGCTTAAGTACGATAGTACAGCCTTACTATGGCTACACCTTC.

This clonotype was seen more than once but under ten times. The rearrangement uses TRBV6-5 and TRBJ2-7, with D unclear. V lost 0 bases and J lost 0, with 6 bases in between. Germline CDR1 reads MNHEY; CDR2 reads SVGAGI. The CDR3 loop spans 14 amino acids. CDR3 sequence: CASSYSSLSYEQYF. In DNA form, the CDR3 reads TGTGCCAGCAGTTACTCCTCTCTCTCCTACGAGCAGTACTTC.

This clonotype came up a few times. This sequence joins TRBV28 and TRBJ2-7, with 8 bases fitting TRBD1. In germline, CDR1 is MDHEN, CDR2 SYDVKM. Trimming took 3 bases from V and 3 from J; bases not matched to a gene: 10. The CDR3 spans 16 residues. The DNA of the CDR3 is TGTGCCAGCAGTTTGCTGACAGGGGCGGTCTTCTACGAGCAGTACTTC. It translates to CASSLLTGAVFYEQYF. The full variable domain, its missing parts supplied by reference TRBV28 and TRBJ2-7, is DVKVTQSSRYLVKRTGEKVFLECVQDMDHENMFWYRQDPGLGLRLIYFSYDVKMKEKGDIPEGYSVSREKKERFSLILESASTNQTSMYLCASSLLTGAVFYEQYFGPGTRLTVT.

V is TRBV7-2 and J is TRBJ1-6, with a tentative D call TRBD1 (5 bases). Germline V lookup: CDR1 SGHTA, CDR2 FQGNSA. Deletions cut 4 bases from V and 9 bases from J, with 19 bases between. The CDR3 loop spans 16 amino acids. CDR3 DNA sequence: TGTGCCAGCAGCTCTTTCGGGCAGGGAGATGCTTCACCCCTCCACTTT. This sequence encodes CASSSFGQGDASPLHF. The entire variable domain, with the rest obtained from reference TRBV7-2 and TRBJ1-6, is as follows: GAGVSQSPSNKVTEKGKDVELRCDPISGHTALYWYRQSLGQGLEFLIYFQGNSAPDKSGLPSDRFSAERTGGSVSTLTIQRTQQEDSAVYLCASSSFGQGDASPLHFGNGTRLTVT.

J is TRBJ2-7 and V is TRBV7-2, with 7 positions matching TRBD2. The CDR3 totals 15 residues. CDR1 SGHTA and CDR2 FQGNSA come from the germline V gene. J gave up 2 bases and V 1 base, and 5 bases lay outside the gene matches. The CDR3 DNA sequence: TGTGCCAGCAGCTTAGACGGGGGGATACCCTACGAGCAGTACTTC. Its protein is CASSLDGGIPYEQYF.

For the CDR3, the DNA is TGTGCCAGCAGTATCGCGCTGGGGAATCACAATGAGCAGTTCTTC. Protein: CASSIALGNHNEQFF. The V and J genes are TRBV28 and TRBJ2-1; D gene uncertain. The CDR3 runs to 15 residues. Deletions cut 5 bases from V and 5 bases from J, with 16 bases between. CDR1 and CDR2 from the germline V gene are MDHEN and SYDVKM.

The rearrangement joins TRBV3-1 to TRBJ2-7; 9 bases line up with TRBD1. The tail of the sequence fits TRBJ2-5 better, so the J call may be wrong. The germline gives CDR1 LGHDT, CDR2 YNNKEL (reference sequence). The CDR3 runs 15 residues. The CDR3 reads CASSHPNDRGETQYF. In DNA form, the CDR3 reads TGTGCCAGCAGCCATCCAAACGACAGGGGGGAGACCCAGTACTTC.

The CDR3 loop reads CSVAGTGGWGEQFF. The CDR3 region has the DNA TGCAGCGTTGCTGGGACAGGGGGATGGGGTGAGCAGTTCTTC. The chain uses TRBV29-1 and TRBJ2-1, with 11 nucleotides matching TRBD1. Looked up from germline, CDR1 is SQVTM and CDR2 is ANQGSEA. With V trimmed by 4 bases and J by 9 bases, 8 bases remained unmatched. The CDR3 is 14 residues long.

The V gene is TRBV6-5, the J gene TRBJ2-3; TRBD2 matches at 9 bases. Trimming removed 5 bases from V and 1 base from J; junction bases left unmatched: 4. CDR1 and CDR2 from the germline V gene are MNHEY and SVGAGI. The CDR3 runs to 15 residues. The CDR3, as DNA: TGTGCCAGCAGTCCTAGCGGGGAGGGCACAGATACGCAGTATTTT. As protein: CASSPSGEGTDTQYF.

The chain couples TRBV6-2 or TRBV6-3 to TRBJ1-5; D remains ambiguous. The CDR3 extends over 14 amino acids. V gave up 3 bases and J gave up 4 bases, with 10 bases separating them. Germline V CDR1 and CDR2: MNHEY, SVGEGT. The CDR3 sequence: CASSYVTGNQPQHF. The CDR3 region has the DNA TGTGCCAGCAGTTATGTGACGGGGAATCAGCCCCAGCATTTT.

Comments on this clonotype: The junction shows a germline mismatch at one end, possibly a read error. This chain uses TRBV7-2 with TRBJ2-5, with TRBD2 identical over 9 bases. The J call may be faulty, since TRBJ2-7 better matches the DNA end. The CDR3 is 13 amino acids. Germline values: CDR1 SGHTA, CDR2 FQGNSA. In DNA form, the CDR3 reads TGTGCCTGCAGCCCGCGGGGGGGACACGAGCAGTACTTC. It is translated as CACSPRGGHEQYF.

V usage is TRBV6-1 and J usage is TRBJ1-2, with 10 positions matching TRBD1. The CDR3 has 14 residues. Trimming removed 6 bases from V and 7 bases from J; junction bases left unmatched: 8. The germline gives CDR1 MNHNS, CDR2 SASEGT. The CDR3 DNA is TGTGCCAGCAGCGAGCGGGACAGGGGACTTGGCTACACCTTC. The encoded protein is CASSERDRGLGYTF.

This clonotype came up a few times. The gene calls are TRBV11-3 and TRBJ2-1; D unresolved. V shed 9 bases and J shed 10 bases, with 13 bases lying between them. The CDR3 runs 11 residues. Germline-derived CDR1 and CDR2 are SGHNT and YENEEA. The CDR3 DNA sequence: TGTGCCAGTAAAGAGGATATCGAGCAGTTCTTC. Residues: CASKEDIEQFF.

The table lists this clonotype with a few counts. This rearrangement joins TRBV12-3 or TRBV12-4 to TRBJ2-3; 11 bases match TRBD2. The CDR3 totals 19 residues. J lost 2 bases, V lost 0 bases, and 10 bases had no gene match. The CDR3 DNA is TGTGCCAGCAGTTTAGCTAGCGGGGGGGCCGGAGTGTTCACAGATACGCAGTATTTT. This translates into CASSLASGGAGVFTDTQYF.

Here the CDR3 reads CASRRSGDYGYTF. The CDR3 coding sequence is TGTGCCAGCAGACGATCCGGGGACTATGGCTACACCTTC. The V and J genes are TRBV28 and TRBJ1-2; no firm D call. The germline V gene has CDR1 MDHEN and CDR2 SYDVKM. CDR3 length: 13 amino acids. Trimming removed 6 bases from V and 3 bases from J, with 11 bases in between.

This clonotype was detected once. The V gene is TRBV4-2, the J gene TRBJ1-5, with 9 bases aligning to TRBD1. The V segment lost 3 bases and the J segment 3 bases; nucleotides outside the gene matches: 6. There are 16 residues in the CDR3. CDR1 is LGHNA, CDR2 YNFKEQ, per germline. CDR3 DNA: TGTGCCAGCAGCCATGGGGGACAGGGAATCAATCAGCCCCAGCATTTT. Its translation: CASSHGGQGINQPQHF.

The chain recombines TRBV9 with TRBJ2-5; no clear D. Trimming took 3 bases from V and 1 from J, leaving 13 bases between them. Germline V gives CDR1 SGDLS, CDR2 YYNGEE. This CDR3 has 15 residues. CDR3 bases: TGTGCCAGCAGCGCTCTAGTGGGTGGCCAAGAGACCCAGTACTTC. Protein sequence: CASSALVGGQETQYF.

This CDR3 reads CASSTRPPNTEAFF. As DNA, the CDR3 is TGTGCCAGCAGCACCAGGCCCCCGAACACTGAAGCTTTCTTT. This rearrangement joins TRBV7-2 to TRBJ1-1; D not certain. Trimming pared 5 bases from V and 1 base from J, leaving 11 bases between. The V gene's germline CDR1 is SGHTA and CDR2 FQGNSA. The length of the CDR3 is 14 residues.

V usage is TRBV11-2 and J usage is TRBJ2-7; D is possibly TRBD1 (6 bases). The V and J ends lost 7 bases and 3 bases respectively, with 19 bases between them. The CDR3 spans 15 residues. Germline values: CDR1 SGHAT, CDR2 FQNNGV. For the CDR3, the DNA is TGTGCCAGCAACAACCGGGGCAGGGGCTTCTACGAGCAGTACTTC. Protein product: CASNNRGRGFYEQYF.